Listed below are T cell receptor beta chains from one sample, sequenced in a study of T cells in Graves' hyperthyroidism and ophthalmopathy. In TCRdb, the multiplex PCR reads were re-called with MiXCR into one record per CDR3 protein. The sample carries fewer than 250,000 distinct CDR3 sequences, approximately 17% recorded once. The sample taken for sequencing was blood. These receptors were obtained from a man aged 50-59 years with Graves' hyperthyroidism. CDR3s include the opening cysteine and the closing phenylalanine or tryptophan. Fields, in order: J gene, V gene, D gene, clone size, CDR3 protein, CDR3 DNA. The D gene is left open where the match is weak. A row's size may be missing; if present it is once, few, many or a size class.

j_call: TRBJ1-5; v_call: TRBV19; d_call: TRBD1; clone_size: few; cdr3_aa: CASSDRQGSDQPQHF; cdr3_nt: TGTGCCAGTAGTGACCGACAGGGAAGTGATCAGCCCCAGCATTTT
j_call: TRBJ2-7; v_call: TRBV4-1; d_call: TRBD2; clone_size: -; cdr3_aa: CASSQITSGTYEQYF; cdr3_nt: TGCGCCAGCAGCCAAATAACTAGCGGAACATACGAGCAGTACTTC
j_call: TRBJ2-3; v_call: TRBV6-5; d_call: -; clone_size: many; cdr3_aa: CASSYGGPDTQYF; cdr3_nt: TGTGCCAGCAGTTACGGGGGGCCAGATACGCAGTATTTT
j_call: TRBJ1-6; v_call: TRBV28; d_call: -; clone_size: -; cdr3_aa: CASSFFKGQNSPLHF; cdr3_nt: TGTGCCAGCAGTTTCTTCAAGGGTCAAAATTCACCCCTCCACTTT
j_call: TRBJ2-1; v_call: TRBV28; d_call: TRBD1; clone_size: many; cdr3_aa: CASTRLDRGDEQFF; cdr3_nt: TGTGCCAGCACCCGCCTCGACAGGGGCGATGAGCAGTTCTTC
j_call: TRBJ2-7; v_call: TRBV5-1; d_call: -; clone_size: -; cdr3_aa: CASSLLRDEQYF; cdr3_nt: TGCGCCAGCAGTTTACTAAGGGACGAGCAGTACTTC
j_call: TRBJ1-1; v_call: TRBV20-1; d_call: TRBD1; clone_size: many; cdr3_aa: CSGLPGQGFLAEAFF; cdr3_nt: TGCAGTGGACTTCCGGGACAGGGTTTTCTCGCTGAAGCTTTCTTT
j_call: TRBJ2-1; v_call: TRBV20-1; d_call: TRBD1; clone_size: many; cdr3_aa: CSAGTGGSYNEQFF; cdr3_nt: TGCAGTGCCGGGACAGGGGGCTCCTACAATGAGCAGTTCTTC
j_call: TRBJ2-5; v_call: TRBV27; d_call: TRBD2; clone_size: few; cdr3_aa: CASSPAGGPETQYF; cdr3_nt: TGTGCCAGCAGTCCGGCGGGGGGCCCAGAGACCCAGTACTTC
j_call: TRBJ2-1; v_call: TRBV3-2; d_call: -; clone_size: few; cdr3_aa: CASSHGVLYNEQFF; cdr3_nt: TGTGCCAGCAGCCACGGGGTGTTATACAATGAGCAGTTCTTC
j_call: TRBJ2-1; v_call: TRBV19; d_call: -; clone_size: many; cdr3_aa: CASAPLQGVSNEQFF; cdr3_nt: TGTGCCAGCGCTCCCTTACAGGGAGTCTCCAATGAGCAGTTCTTC
j_call: TRBJ2-3; v_call: TRBV9; d_call: -; clone_size: few; cdr3_aa: CASSVEEGADTQYF; cdr3_nt: TGTGCCAGCAGCGTGGAGGAGGGAGCAGATACGCAGTATTTT
j_call: TRBJ2-7; v_call: TRBV7-2; d_call: -; clone_size: few; cdr3_aa: CASNHAEARYEQYF; cdr3_nt: TGTGCCAGCAACCACGCGGAGGCAAGATACGAGCAGTACTTC
j_call: TRBJ2-3; v_call: TRBV18; d_call: -; clone_size: many; cdr3_aa: CASSIGAPPDTQYF; cdr3_nt: TGTGCCAGCTCCATAGGGGCCCCCCCGGATACGCAGTATTTT
j_call: TRBJ2-7; v_call: TRBV5-4; d_call: TRBD1; clone_size: -; cdr3_aa: CASSLEGQGREQYF; cdr3_nt: TGTGCCAGCAGCTTGGAAGGACAGGGGCGGGAGCAGTACTTC
j_call: TRBJ1-4; v_call: TRBV20-1; d_call: -; clone_size: -; cdr3_aa: CSALGPANEKLFF; cdr3_nt: TGCAGTGCTCTTGGGCCGGCTAATGAAAAACTGTTTTTT
j_call: TRBJ2-1; v_call: TRBV12-3/TRBV12-4; d_call: -; clone_size: -; cdr3_aa: CASSGSGNEQFF; cdr3_nt: TGTGCCAGCAGTGGCAGTGGAAATGAGCAGTTCTTC
j_call: TRBJ1-6; v_call: TRBV12-5; d_call: -; clone_size: few; cdr3_aa: CASGLNESPLHF; cdr3_nt: TGTGCTAGTGGCCTCAACGAATCACCCCTCCACTTT
j_call: TRBJ2-1; v_call: TRBV28; d_call: -; clone_size: many; cdr3_aa: CASSISSYNEQFF; cdr3_nt: TGTGCCAGCAGCATAAGCTCCTACAATGAGCAGTTCTTC
j_call: TRBJ2-7; v_call: TRBV3-1; d_call: -; clone_size: few; cdr3_aa: CASSPGTYSYEQYF; cdr3_nt: TGTGCCAGCAGCCCGGGGACTTACTCCTACGAGCAGTACTTC
j_call: TRBJ2-3; v_call: TRBV10-3; d_call: TRBD1; clone_size: many; cdr3_aa: CAISESTGGADTQYF; cdr3_nt: TGTGCCATCAGTGAGTCTACAGGGGGCGCAGATACGCAGTATTTT
j_call: TRBJ2-1; v_call: TRBV25-1; d_call: -; clone_size: -; cdr3_aa: CASSGPGPLQFF; cdr3_nt: TGTGCCAGCAGTGGACCGGGACCTCTCCAGTTCTTC
j_call: TRBJ2-1; v_call: TRBV7-2; d_call: TRBD2; clone_size: many; cdr3_aa: CASSFTLAGGSNEQFF; cdr3_nt: TGTGCCAGCAGCTTTACCCTAGCGGGAGGGTCCAATGAGCAGTTCTTC
j_call: TRBJ2-5; v_call: TRBV7-2; d_call: -; clone_size: many; cdr3_aa: CASSLVLTGGKTQYF; cdr3_nt: TGTGCCAGCAGCTTAGTATTGACGGGGGGCAAGACCCAGTACTTC